This T cell receptor beta chain comes out of a study of vaccination and CD4 T cells after COVID-19. Background on the study: The study collected post-vaccine samples a median around 66 days after dose two, with a range of 14 to 241. Study-level results: Vaccine-specific clones in convalescent patients were spike mono-reactive in 304 of 307 cases. The median number of SARS-CoV-2-reactive clonotypes increased from roughly 19 to 38, a change that did not reach significance.

Germline lookup yields CDR1 SSHAT and CDR2 FNYEAQ (reference sequence). The CDR3 has 13 residues. V gave up 2 bases and J gave up 5 bases, with 9 bases separating them. This clonotype was seen a few times. Its specificity is not known. The Oncomine TCR Beta short-read assay generated sequence data from the DNA of cultured CD4+ T cells. TCRdb passed the PCR reads through MiXCR, listing each CDR3 protein once. The sample includes about 21,000 distinct CDR3 sequences, around two thirds of them seen just once. Regarding treatment: roughly 11-day PBMC culture with coronavirus spike peptide pools or control peptides (ViraFEST assay). Using peptide pools, antigen-specific T cells were expanded in ViraFEST before TCRs were sequenced.

V and J are TRBV7-7 and TRBJ2-5; no reliable D call. The receptor was derived from a human donor who received a COVID-19 vaccine. The material was CD4+ T cells from blood, cultured in vitro, obtained before SARS-CoV-2 vaccination. CDR3 protein: CASSLNGRETQYF. As DNA, the CDR3 is TGTGCCAGCAGCTTAAATGGCCGGGAGACCCAGTACTTC.